This TCR beta chain was captured by sequencing in a study of CD8+ T cells in alopecia areata. Study details: A regimen of oral tofacitinib, 5 to 10 mg twice daily, was given to treated patients.

The CDR3 spans 16 residues. CDR1 and CDR2 from the germline V gene are LGHNA and YSLEER. V dropped 1 base and J dropped 2 bases, with 14 bases sitting between them. Treatment given: oral pan-JAK inhibitor, 5-10 mg twice daily. It was cDNA, reverse transcribed from extracted RNA, that served as the sequencing template. Assay used: immunoSEQ multiplex PCR; TCRdb lists only in-frame clones, some missing. The sample lists 90,000 to 120,000 clones, over 80% occurring once. V and J are TRBV4-3 and TRBJ1-1; D is unresolved. This clonotype originated in a human donor with alopecia areata. The source was CD8+ T cells sorted from blood, collected at week 24, from a patient treated with tofacitinib. The CDR3 bases are TGCGCCAGCAGCCAAGTTGGCGTGTCGTTTAACACTGAAGCTTTCTTT. Translated, it gives CASSQVGVSFNTEAFF.